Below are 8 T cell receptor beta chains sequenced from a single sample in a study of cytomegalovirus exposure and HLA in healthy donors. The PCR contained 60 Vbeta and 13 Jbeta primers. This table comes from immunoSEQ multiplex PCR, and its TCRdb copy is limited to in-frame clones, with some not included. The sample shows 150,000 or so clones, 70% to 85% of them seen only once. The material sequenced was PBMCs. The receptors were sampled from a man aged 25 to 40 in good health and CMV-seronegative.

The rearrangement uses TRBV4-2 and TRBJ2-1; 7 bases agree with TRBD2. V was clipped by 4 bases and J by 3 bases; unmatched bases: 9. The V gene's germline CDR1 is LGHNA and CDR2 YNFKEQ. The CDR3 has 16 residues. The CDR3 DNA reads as TGTGCCAGCAGCCTAGCCCGGGGGGACGTCTACAATGAGCAGTTCTTC. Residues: CASSLARGDVYNEQFF.

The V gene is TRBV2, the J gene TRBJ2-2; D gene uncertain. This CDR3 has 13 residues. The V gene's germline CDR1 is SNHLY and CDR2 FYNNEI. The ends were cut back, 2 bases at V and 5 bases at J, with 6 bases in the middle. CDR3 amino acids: CASSEKQTGELFF. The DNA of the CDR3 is TGTGCCAGCAGTGAAAAGCAAACCGGGGAGCTGTTTTTT.

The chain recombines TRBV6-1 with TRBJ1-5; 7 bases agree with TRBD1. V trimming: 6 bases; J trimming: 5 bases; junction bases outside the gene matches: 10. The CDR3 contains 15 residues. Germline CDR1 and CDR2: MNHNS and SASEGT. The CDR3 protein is CASRKLTGSDQPQHF. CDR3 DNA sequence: TGTGCCAGCAGGAAGCTGACAGGGAGCGATCAGCCCCAGCATTTT.

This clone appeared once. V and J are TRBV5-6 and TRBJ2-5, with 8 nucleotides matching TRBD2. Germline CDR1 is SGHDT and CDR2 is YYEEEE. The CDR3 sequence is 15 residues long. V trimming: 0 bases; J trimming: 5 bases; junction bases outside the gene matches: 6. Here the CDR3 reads CASSLETKRGETQYF. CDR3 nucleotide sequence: TGTGCCAGCAGCTTGGAGACTAAGCGGGGGGAGACCCAGTACTTC.

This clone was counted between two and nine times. The CDR3 loop is CASCAGTDTQYF. The CDR3 DNA reads TGTGCCAGCTGTGCGGGCACAGATACGCAGTATTTT. V is TRBV7-9 and J is TRBJ2-3; no reliable D call. Germline V gene lookup returns CDR1 SEHNR and CDR2 FQNEAQ (reference sequence). The CDR3 is 12 residues long. V lost 8 bases to trimming and J lost 1 base, with 7 bases between them.

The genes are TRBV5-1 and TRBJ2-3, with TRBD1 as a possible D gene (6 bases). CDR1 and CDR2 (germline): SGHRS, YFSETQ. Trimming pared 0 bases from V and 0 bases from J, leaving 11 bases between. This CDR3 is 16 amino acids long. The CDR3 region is CASSLESQGSTDTQYF. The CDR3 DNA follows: TGCGCCAGCAGCTTGGAGAGTCAGGGGAGCACAGATACGCAGTATTTT.

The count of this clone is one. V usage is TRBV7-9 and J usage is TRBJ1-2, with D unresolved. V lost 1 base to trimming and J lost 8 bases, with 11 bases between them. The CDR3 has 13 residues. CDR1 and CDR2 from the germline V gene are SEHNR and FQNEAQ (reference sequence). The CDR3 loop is CASSLVVGEGYTF. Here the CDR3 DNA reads TGTGCCAGCAGCTTAGTGGTCGGGGAAGGCTACACCTTC.

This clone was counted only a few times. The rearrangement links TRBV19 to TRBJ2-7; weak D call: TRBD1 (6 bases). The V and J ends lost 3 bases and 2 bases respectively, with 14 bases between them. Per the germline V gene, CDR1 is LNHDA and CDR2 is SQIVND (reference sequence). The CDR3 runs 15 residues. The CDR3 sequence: CASSISGVGAYEQYF. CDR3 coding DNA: TGTGCCAGTAGTATCTCAGGGGTGGGGGCCTACGAGCAGTACTTC.